The 2 T cell receptor beta chains presented below share a single source sample, sequenced in a study of identical twins. TCRdb re-analysed the 5' RACE reads in MiXCR, keeping a single row per CDR3 protein. The sample shows hundreds of thousands of distinct CDR3 sequences, roughly 12% of them seen only once. The same sample was also used in a study of yellow fever vaccine responses in identical twins.

The source material was PBMCs. The receptors originated from a woman younger than 35 in good health.

The chain employs TRBV11-1 and TRBJ2-1, with TRBD2 identical over 13 bases. CDR3 length: 20 amino acids. V was clipped by 9 bases and J by 0 bases; unmatched bases: 17. Germline V gives CDR1 SGHAT, CDR2 FQDESV (reference sequence). In DNA, the CDR3 is TGTGCCAGTCCCTTAATCGGGACTAGCGGGATTATTAGCTCCTACAATGAGCAGTTCTTC. Amino acids: CASPLIGTSGIISSYNEQFF. Combining the CDR3 with reference TRBV11-1 and TRBJ2-1 gives the whole variable domain EAEVAQSPRYKITEKSQAVAFWCDPISGHATLYWYRQILGQGPELLVQFQDESVVDDSQLPKDRFSAERLKGVDSTLKIQPAELGDSAMYLCASPLIGTSGIISSYNEQFFGPGTRLTVL.

This chain uses TRBV6-1 with TRBJ2-2; the match to TRBD2 covers 9 bases. Germline V gives CDR1 MNHNS, CDR2 SASEGT. The CDR3 has 16 residues. J lost 3 bases, V lost 6 bases, and 8 bases had no gene match. DNA for the CDR3: TGTGCCAGCAGGCCCTGGGGACTAGCTGACACCGGGGAGCTGTTTTTT. It codes for CASRPWGLADTGELFF.